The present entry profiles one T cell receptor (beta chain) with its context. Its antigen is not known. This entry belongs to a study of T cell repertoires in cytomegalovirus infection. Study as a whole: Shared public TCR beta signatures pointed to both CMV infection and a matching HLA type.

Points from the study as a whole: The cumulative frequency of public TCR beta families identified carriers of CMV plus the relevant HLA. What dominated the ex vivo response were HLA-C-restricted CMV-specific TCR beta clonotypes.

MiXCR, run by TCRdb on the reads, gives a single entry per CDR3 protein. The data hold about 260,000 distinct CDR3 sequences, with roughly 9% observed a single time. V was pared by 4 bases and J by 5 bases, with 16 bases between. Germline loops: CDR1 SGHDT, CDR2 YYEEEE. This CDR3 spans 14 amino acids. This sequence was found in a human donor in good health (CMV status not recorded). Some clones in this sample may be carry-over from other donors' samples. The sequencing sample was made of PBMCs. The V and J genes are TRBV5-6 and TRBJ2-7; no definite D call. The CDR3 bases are TGTGCCAGCAGCCAGTTAAAGAGAGCCCACGAGCAGTACTTC. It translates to CASSQLKRAHEQYF.